A selection of T cell receptor beta chains follows, all from one sample in a study of radiation and T cells in renal cell carcinoma. The method was immunoSEQ multiplex PCR; TCRdb's version includes in-frame clones alone and lacks a portion of them. Here the sample spans around 15,000 clones, around 50% being singletons. Source: tumor tissue, taken from a patient whose treatment was nephrectomy without radiotherapy. The receptors shown here come from a man aged 45-60 years with renal cell carcinoma. Both conserved end residues are part of each CDR3. The order of the fields is D gene, clone size, V gene, J gene, CDR3 DNA, CDR3 protein. A D gene is named only where the DNA matches it firmly. Clone size, where shown, is once, few, many, or a class for clones that have expanded.

-	-	TRBV6-4	TRBJ1-1	TGTGCCAGCAGGAGGTCAGGGGAAAGTACCGCTGAAGCTTTCTTT	CASRRSGESTAEAFF
-	few	TRBV19	TRBJ1-2	TGTGCCAGTTCCTACGGGGGATCTGGCTACACCTTC	CASSYGGSGYTF
TRBD2	-	TRBV13	TRBJ2-3	TGTGCCAGCAGCCCGGGGGGGGGTAGCACAGATACGCAGTATTTT	CASSPGGGSTDTQYF
TRBD2	-	TRBV10-2	TRBJ2-1	TGCGCCAGCAGAGGTAGCGGGGGGGCGGGTGAGCAGTTCTTC	CASRGSGGAGEQFF
TRBD1	-	TRBV28	TRBJ2-7	TGTGCCAGCAGTTTCGACAGGGCCCACTACGAGCAGTACTTC	CASSFDRAHYEQYF
-	once	TRBV11-2	TRBJ1-5	TGTGCCAGCAGCTTAGAAAGGGGGGATCAGCCCCAGCATTTT	CASSLERGDQPQHF
-	few	TRBV19	TRBJ1-5	TGTGCCAGTAGTATCCAGTACAGCCTCAATCAGCCCCAGCATTTT	CASSIQYSLNQPQHF
TRBD1	once	TRBV30	TRBJ1-5	TGTGCCTGGAGTGTACCCGACAGGGTGCGCAATCAGCCCCAGCATTTT	CAWSVPDRVRNQPQHF
TRBD2	medium-sized	TRBV6-5	TRBJ2-1	TGTGCCAGCAGTGCGGGGGGCTTGGATGAGCAGTTCTTC	CASSAGGLDEQFF
-	-	TRBV18	TRBJ1-2	TGTGCCAGCTCACCAGACAGCTATGGCTACACCTTC	CASSPDSYGYTF
-	-	TRBV30	TRBJ1-4	TGTGCCTGGAGTGTGCCAGGGAGTTCTAATGAAAAACTGTTTTTT	CAWSVPGSSNEKLFF
-	-	TRBV6-1	TRBJ1-5	TGTGCCAGCAGAAACAGGGACCGGGGGCCCCAGCATTTT	CASRNRDRGPQHF
-	-	TRBV9	TRBJ1-3	TGTGCCAGCACTTTGGGGGACGCTGGAAACACCATATATTTT	CASTLGDAGNTIYF
-	few	TRBV6-5	TRBJ1-4	TGTGCCAGCAGTTCAGGTTTCGGGGGGAAAAAACTGTTTTTT	CASSSGFGGKKLFF
TRBD1	-	TRBV14	TRBJ1-3	TGTGCCAGCAACGAACAGGGGGTCTCTGGAAACACCATATATTTT	CASNEQGVSGNTIYF
TRBD1	-	TRBV7-9	TRBJ2-7	TGTGCCAGCAGCGAACCGACAGGGCTCTCCTACGAGCAGTACTTC	CASSEPTGLSYEQYF
TRBD2	-	TRBV7-3	TRBJ2-3	TGTGCCAGCAGCGTAGCCGGGACTAGCGGGCAGGATACGCAGTATTTT	CASSVAGTSGQDTQYF
TRBD1	-	TRBV7-9	TRBJ1-5	TGTGCCAGCAGCTCTGGACAGGGTAGGACCCAGCATTTT	CASSSGQGRTQHF
-	medium-sized	TRBV29-1	TRBJ1-1	TGCAGCGCCCGCTTGACAGATTTGAACACTGAAGCTTTCTTT	CSARLTDLNTEAFF
-	few	TRBV5-6	TRBJ1-5	TGTGCCAGCAGCCCAGGGTTGGACAATCAGCCCCAGCATTTT	CASSPGLDNQPQHF
TRBD2	-	TRBV11-2	TRBJ2-7	TGTGCCAGCAGCTTCGCCTCTAGCGGGGCAGGCGAGCAGTACTTC	CASSFASSGAGEQYF
-	-	TRBV28	TRBJ1-6	TGTGCCAGCATAGACAGCACTTATAATTCACCCCTCCACTTT	CASIDSTYNSPLHF
TRBD1	-	TRBV18	TRBJ2-4	TGTGCCAGCTCAGCGGGACAGGGATGGAGGTCGACCAAAAACATTCAGTACTTC	CASSAGQGWRSTKNIQYF
-	-	TRBV7-8	TRBJ1-4	TGTGCCAGCAGCTCTCGACGGGCAACTAATGAAAAACTGTTTTTT	CASSSRRATNEKLFF
-	-	TRBV7-2	TRBJ2-3	TGTGCCAGCAGCTTAGTAAGGGGGTCCACAGATACGCAGTATTTT	CASSLVRGSTDTQYF
-	-	TRBV7-8	TRBJ1-2	TGTGCCAGCAGCCCCCCTCTTGGTGGCTACACCTTC	CASSPPLGGYTF
TRBD1	-	TRBV5-1	TRBJ1-6	TGCGCCAGCAGCTCCACCGGGACAGGGGCTGACTCACCCCTCCACTTT	CASSSTGTGADSPLHF
-	-	TRBV18	TRBJ2-7	TGTGCCAGCAAACTCGGTCACAGCTCCTACGAGCAGTACTTC	CASKLGHSSYEQYF
-	once	TRBV30	TRBJ2-1	TGTGCCTGCCAACCGGGACCCCAGCAGTTCTTC	CACQPGPQQFF
TRBD1	medium-sized	TRBV30	TRBJ1-5	TGTGCCTGGAGTCGACAGGGCGATCAGCCCCAGCATTTT	CAWSRQGDQPQHF
TRBD1	-	TRBV19	TRBJ2-7	TGTGCCAGTAGTATAGATCACAGGGGGGTCGAGCAGTACTTC	CASSIDHRGVEQYF
-	-	TRBV5-8	TRBJ2-6	TGTGCCAGCAGCTTGGGCGTGGGCAGGGGAGGAACTGGGGCCAACGTCCTGACTTTC	CASSLGVGRGGTGANVLTF
-	-	TRBV18	TRBJ1-2	TGTGCCAGCTCACCACAAGAGGACAGTGGCTACACCTTC	CASSPQEDSGYTF
-	-	TRBV7-2	TRBJ2-1	TGTGCCAGCAGCTTAGTATGGCGGGGCAGTGAGCAGTTCTTC	CASSLVWRGSEQFF
TRBD1	-	TRBV18	TRBJ1-5	TGTGCCAGCTCGGGACAGGGTGGCAATCAGCCCCAGCATTTT	CASSGQGGNQPQHF
-	once	TRBV7-2	TRBJ1-1	TGTGCCAGCAGCCTCCCCCGGGATTTTGGGACTGAAGCTTTCTTT	CASSLPRDFGTEAFF
-	-	TRBV5-1	TRBJ2-1	TGCGCCAGCAGCAATGGTGGCAGCCCGATTAATGAGCAGTTCTTC	CASSNGGSPINEQFF
-	-	TRBV5-1	TRBJ2-3	TGCGCCAGCAGCTTGGAAGGGACTTCCGGAGATACGCAGTATTTT	CASSLEGTSGDTQYF
TRBD1	-	TRBV6-5	TRBJ1-2	TGTGCCAGCTGGACAGGGCAGGGGTATGGCTACACCTTC	CASWTGQGYGYTF
-	-	TRBV9	TRBJ1-3	TGTGCCAGCAGCGCAGACAGGACCACTATCTCTGGAAACACCATATATTTT	CASSADRTTISGNTIYF
TRBD1	few	TRBV19	TRBJ1-5	TGTGCCAGTACCCAACAGGGGGCGAGCAATCAGCCCCAGCATTTT	CASTQQGASNQPQHF
-	once	TRBV6-1	TRBJ1-2	TGTGCCAGCAGTGAAGGGGGCAATTACTATGGCTACACCTTC	CASSEGGNYYGYTF
TRBD2	once	TRBV11-2	TRBJ2-1	TGTGCCAGCAGCCTACTCTATAGCGGGGGCAATGAGCAGTTCTTC	CASSLLYSGGNEQFF
TRBD1	few	TRBV10-1	TRBJ2-3	TGCGCCAGCAGTCTGACAGGGGGCACAGATACGCAGTATTTT	CASSLTGGTDTQYF
TRBD1	-	TRBV12-5	TRBJ2-3	TGTGCTAGTGGTTTGGGGACAGGGGTGGACGGCACAGATACGCAGTATTTT	CASGLGTGVDGTDTQYF
-	few	TRBV6-1	TRBJ1-1	TGTGCCAACCGGGCCTCCATGAACACTGAAGCTTTCTTT	CANRASMNTEAFF
-	-	TRBV5-1	TRBJ1-2	TGCGCCAGCAGCTTCGACAGCCTCTATGGCTACACCTTC	CASSFDSLYGYTF
TRBD2	few	TRBV7-3	TRBJ2-1	TGTGCCAGCAGCTTAATGTCTAGCGGGGGCCAGAGCTCCTACAATGAGCAGTTCTTC	CASSLMSSGGQSSYNEQFF
TRBD1	-	TRBV5-1	TRBJ2-3	TGCGCCAGCAGGGCAGGGGGTATAGATACGCAGTATTTT	CASRAGGIDTQYF
-	-	TRBV30	TRBJ1-5	TGTGCCTGGAGTGAGAGGGCTCCGGGACACCGTCCGGGGGCCCAGCATTTT	CAWSERAPGHRPGAQHF
-	medium-sized	TRBV6-1	TRBJ2-7	TGTGCCAGCAGTACAGCCGGGACCCTCTACGAGCAGTACTTC	CASSTAGTLYEQYF
-	large	TRBV10-1	TRBJ1-1	TGCGCCAGCAGTGACGGCCATGCCCCGCCTGAAGCTTTCTTT	CASSDGHAPPEAFF